The 4 T cell receptor beta chains presented below share a single source sample, sequenced in a study of OX40 agonist ivuxolimab in advanced cancers. Profiling relied on immunoSEQ multiplex PCR, and the TCRdb table lists in-frame clones only, not all of them. The table includes tens of thousands of clones, approximately 83% detected once. The sample consisted of CD4+ or CD8+ T cells sorted from blood, taken in a trial of the OX40 agonist ivuxolimab. The receptors were gathered from an adult with an advanced solid tumor such as melanoma, head and neck, liver or kidney cancer.

The chain carries TRBV27 and TRBJ2-1, with 7 positions matching TRBD2. CDR1 and CDR2 from the germline V gene are MNHEY and SMNVEV (reference sequence). The CDR3 has 14 residues. V lost 6 bases to trimming and J lost 9 bases; unmatched junction nucleotides: 11. DNA of the CDR3: TGTGCCAGCAGGCCTTCGGGGGAGGGCGGTGAGCAGTTCTTC. Protein product: CASRPSGEGGEQFF.

The V gene is TRBV19, the J gene TRBJ1-3; no clear D gene. CDR3 length equals 14 residues. V was trimmed by 3 bases and J by 0 bases, leaving 6 bases between them. From germline, CDR1 is LNHDA and CDR2 SQIVND (reference sequence). The CDR3 DNA sequence: TGTGCCAGTAGTATGGGGAACTCTGGAAACACCATATATTTT. Translated, it gives CASSMGNSGNTIYF. Full variable domain (rest looked up from reference TRBV19 and TRBJ1-3): DGGITQSPKYLFRKEGQNVTLSCEQNLNHDAMYWYRQDPGQGLRLIYYSQIVNDFQKGDIAEGYSVSREKKESFPLTVTSAQKNPTAFYLCASSMGNSGNTIYFGEGSWLTVV.

The chain employs TRBV11-3 and TRBJ2-2; D not resolved. The CDR3 contains 14 residues. Germline CDR1 is SGHNT and CDR2 is YENEEA. The V gene lost 4 bases and the J gene lost 9 bases, with 15 bases spanning the gap. This CDR3 is CASSSIGPSRELFF. Here the CDR3 DNA reads TGTGCCAGCAGCTCCATCGGACCGAGCCGGGAGCTGTTTTTT.

This sequence joins TRBV28 and TRBJ1-4; the D gene is possibly TRBD1 (6 bases). Germline CDR1 reads MDHEN; CDR2 reads SYDVKM. V was cut by 6 bases and J by 3 bases, with 14 bases left in between. This CDR3 spans 15 amino acids. DNA for the CDR3: TGTGCCAGCAGACCCACAGGGCCAGCTAATGAAAAACTGTTTTTT. Translated: CASRPTGPANEKLFF.